The rows below give T cell receptor beta chains drawn from one sample of a study of vaccination and CD4 T cells after COVID-19. TCRdb fed the PCR reads into MiXCR, producing one record per CDR3 protein. The sample has approximately 13,000 distinct CDR3 sequences; around 48% are singletons. These receptors have no identified antigens. Material for sequencing was CD4+ T cells from blood, cultured in vitro. The receptors originated from a human donor who had recovered from COVID-19. CDR3s include the opening cysteine and the closing phenylalanine or tryptophan. The order of the fields is D gene, V gene, J gene, clone size, CDR3 DNA, CDR3 protein. D genes are given only for firm matches. The size entry is marked missing in some rows and otherwise reads once, few, many or a size class.

D gene: NA
V gene: TRBV2
J gene: TRBJ2-7
clone size: NA
CDR3 DNA: TGTGCCAGCAGACATCCGGGACAAATTACCGAGCAGTACTTC
CDR3 protein: CASRHPGQITEQYF

D gene: NA
V gene: TRBV20-1
J gene: TRBJ1-2
clone size: NA
CDR3 DNA: TGCAGTGCTACCCCCGTGCGGGGGAGGGCTCAAGGCTACACCTTC
CDR3 protein: CSATPVRGRAQGYTF

D gene: NA
V gene: TRBV5-1
J gene: TRBJ1-6
clone size: NA
CDR3 DNA: TGCGCCAGCAGCTTGACCGGACAATATAATTCACCCCTCCACTTT
CDR3 protein: CASSLTGQYNSPLHF

D gene: TRBD2
V gene: TRBV28
J gene: TRBJ2-3
clone size: NA
CDR3 DNA: TGTGCCAGCAGTCCCGGGGGACTAGCGGGGGGGTTACCCTATACGCAGTATTTT
CDR3 protein: CASSPGGLAGGLPYTQYF

D gene: TRBD1
V gene: TRBV6-1
J gene: TRBJ1-2
clone size: NA
CDR3 DNA: TGTGCCAGCAGTACCCAGACAGGGGACGACTATGGCTACACCTTC
CDR3 protein: CASSTQTGDDYGYTF

D gene: TRBD2
V gene: TRBV20-1
J gene: TRBJ2-7
clone size: NA
CDR3 DNA: TGCAGTGCTAGAGATAGGGGACTAGCGGGGGAGGAGGACGAGCAGTACTTC
CDR3 protein: CSARDRGLAGEEDEQYF

D gene: TRBD1
V gene: TRBV10-1
J gene: TRBJ2-1
clone size: few
CDR3 DNA: TGCGCCAGCAGTGCTCCAAAGGGGGGACAGGGGAGGCACAATGAGCAGTTCTTC
CDR3 protein: CASSAPKGGQGRHNEQFF

D gene: TRBD1
V gene: TRBV7-2
J gene: TRBJ1-1
clone size: few
CDR3 DNA: TGTGCCAGCAGCTTCATGATAGGACAGGGGCAAGCTTTCTTT
CDR3 protein: CASSFMIGQGQAFF

D gene: NA
V gene: TRBV6-1
J gene: TRBJ1-2
clone size: medium-sized
CDR3 DNA: TGTGCCAGCAGTCCCCGCGGGTCGTACTATGGCTACACCTTC
CDR3 protein: CASSPRGSYYGYTF

D gene: TRBD2
V gene: TRBV18
J gene: TRBJ2-7
clone size: few
CDR3 DNA: TGTGCCAGCTCACCACCGCTTATACTAGCGGAGAAGCAGTACTTC
CDR3 protein: CASSPPLILAEKQYF

D gene: NA
V gene: TRBV7-2
J gene: TRBJ1-2
clone size: NA
CDR3 DNA: TGTGCCAGCAGCTTCACAGGGACTCAAGGCTACACCTTC
CDR3 protein: CASSFTGTQGYTF

D gene: TRBD1
V gene: TRBV6-4
J gene: TRBJ2-3
clone size: NA
CDR3 DNA: TGTGCCAGCAGTGACGGGACAGGGGGATCAGATACGCAGTATTTT
CDR3 protein: CASSDGTGGSDTQYF

D gene: NA
V gene: TRBV6-1
J gene: TRBJ2-5
clone size: NA
CDR3 DNA: TGTGCCAGCAGGACGAGCGGTGGGTTAGGAGAGACCCAGTACTTC
CDR3 protein: CASRTSGGLGETQYF

D gene: TRBD1
V gene: TRBV11-3
J gene: TRBJ2-2
clone size: NA
CDR3 DNA: TGTGCCAGCAGCTTAGGGACCGGGACAGACAACACCGGGGAGCTGTTTTTT
CDR3 protein: CASSLGTGTDNTGELFF

D gene: NA
V gene: TRBV28
J gene: TRBJ2-3
clone size: NA
CDR3 DNA: TGTGCCAGCAGTTTCTGGAGCAGGGTGAGCACAGATACGCAGTATTTT
CDR3 protein: CASSFWSRVSTDTQYF

D gene: TRBD1
V gene: TRBV2
J gene: TRBJ1-5
clone size: NA
CDR3 DNA: TGTGCCAGCAGTGAAGACAGGGGAGGGCAGCCCCAGCATTTT
CDR3 protein: CASSEDRGGQPQHF

D gene: NA
V gene: TRBV12-3/TRBV12-4
J gene: TRBJ2-2
clone size: NA
CDR3 DNA: TGTGCCAGCAGTTTGGGTAGCCGGACCGGGGAGCTGTTTTTT
CDR3 protein: CASSLGSRTGELFF

D gene: NA
V gene: TRBV20-1
J gene: TRBJ1-5
clone size: NA
CDR3 DNA: TGCAGTGCTACAGCCGGGAATAACAATCAGCCCCAGCATTTT
CDR3 protein: CSATAGNNNQPQHF

D gene: TRBD2
V gene: TRBV28
J gene: TRBJ2-7
clone size: few
CDR3 DNA: TGTGCCAGCAGTACCGGGACTAGCGGAAGCTCCTACGAGCAGTACTTC
CDR3 protein: CASSTGTSGSSYEQYF

D gene: NA
V gene: TRBV21-1
J gene: TRBJ2-2
clone size: NA
CDR3 DNA: TGTGCCAGCAGCAAAATCGGGCGGGCAAACACCGGGGAGCTGTTTTTT
CDR3 protein: CASSKIGRANTGELFF

D gene: NA
V gene: TRBV25-1
J gene: TRBJ2-7
clone size: NA
CDR3 DNA: TGTGCCAGCAGTGAAGCGCCAGGGACTGGGTACGAGCAGTACTTC
CDR3 protein: CASSEAPGTGYEQYF

D gene: TRBD1
V gene: TRBV20-1
J gene: TRBJ2-6
clone size: NA
CDR3 DNA: TGCAGTGCTAGAGGGACAGGGTCCGGGGCCAACGTCCTGACTTTC
CDR3 protein: CSARGTGSGANVLTF

D gene: NA
V gene: TRBV7-6
J gene: TRBJ2-3
clone size: NA
CDR3 DNA: TGTGCCAGCAGCCTAGCCGGGACCGCGAGCACAGATACGCAGTATTTT
CDR3 protein: CASSLAGTASTDTQYF

D gene: NA
V gene: TRBV28
J gene: TRBJ1-5
clone size: few
CDR3 DNA: TGTGCCAGCACCCCCTGGGAGGATAGCAATCAGCCCCAGCATTTT
CDR3 protein: CASTPWEDSNQPQHF

D gene: NA
V gene: TRBV11-2
J gene: TRBJ2-2
clone size: NA
CDR3 DNA: TGTGCCAGCAGCTTATTCAGGACATCGAACACCGGGGAGCTGTTTTTT
CDR3 protein: CASSLFRTSNTGELFF

D gene: NA
V gene: TRBV19
J gene: TRBJ1-1
clone size: NA
CDR3 DNA: TGTGCCAGTAGTAAACAGGGGAACACTGAAGCTTTCTTT
CDR3 protein: CASSKQGNTEAFF

D gene: NA
V gene: TRBV7-9
J gene: TRBJ1-3
clone size: NA
CDR3 DNA: TGTGCCAGCAGCACTAGGGGGGGCAGGGCCTACTCTGGAAACACCATATATTTT
CDR3 protein: CASSTRGGRAYSGNTIYF

D gene: NA
V gene: TRBV9
J gene: TRBJ2-1
clone size: NA
CDR3 DNA: TGTGCCAGCAGCGTTACTAGCTCCTACAATGAGCAGTTCTTC
CDR3 protein: CASSVTSSYNEQFF

D gene: NA
V gene: TRBV6-1
J gene: TRBJ1-6
clone size: medium-sized
CDR3 DNA: TGTGCCAGCAGTGATGTTGGGCGGATAAATTCACCCCTCCACTTT
CDR3 protein: CASSDVGRINSPLHF

D gene: NA
V gene: TRBV6-2/TRBV6-3
J gene: TRBJ1-2
clone size: NA
CDR3 DNA: TGTGCCAGCAGTTACTCGTTGGAAGGGATTTACCTATCGGACTATGGCTACACCTTC
CDR3 protein: CASSYSLEGIYLSDYGYTF

D gene: NA
V gene: TRBV24-1
J gene: TRBJ2-3
clone size: few
CDR3 DNA: TGTGCCACCAGTGATTCAAGGGGGGGGTGGGGCACAGATACGCAGTATTTT
CDR3 protein: CATSDSRGGWGTDTQYF

D gene: NA
V gene: TRBV6-1
J gene: TRBJ1-5
clone size: NA
CDR3 DNA: TGTGCCAGCTCGGGGCAGGAAAATCAGCCCCAGCATTTT
CDR3 protein: CASSGQENQPQHF

D gene: TRBD1
V gene: TRBV11-1
J gene: TRBJ1-1
clone size: NA
CDR3 DNA: TGTGCCAGCAGCGTCCGACAGGGAGGGAACACTGAAGCTTTCTTT
CDR3 protein: CASSVRQGGNTEAFF

D gene: TRBD1
V gene: TRBV12-3/TRBV12-4
J gene: TRBJ1-2
clone size: NA
CDR3 DNA: TGTGCCAGCAGTCCACAGGGACAGGGGGGCTATGGCTACACCTTC
CDR3 protein: CASSPQGQGGYGYTF

D gene: NA
V gene: TRBV7-8
J gene: TRBJ1-3
clone size: NA
CDR3 DNA: TGTGCCAGCAGCTTAGTCTCCACCACTAGCGTCGAGCGAGGAAACACCATATATTTT
CDR3 protein: CASSLVSTTSVERGNTIYF

D gene: TRBD1
V gene: TRBV6-1
J gene: TRBJ2-7
clone size: NA
CDR3 DNA: TGTGCCAGCAGTGAAGGAACAGGGGGCTCCTACGAGCAGTACTTC
CDR3 protein: CASSEGTGGSYEQYF

D gene: TRBD2
V gene: TRBV28
J gene: TRBJ2-2
clone size: NA
CDR3 DNA: TGTGCCAGCACGGGGGGGAGCGGGACGAACACCGGGGAGCTGTTTTTT
CDR3 protein: CASTGGSGTNTGELFF

D gene: NA
V gene: TRBV24-1
J gene: TRBJ2-2
clone size: NA
CDR3 DNA: TGTGCCACCAGTGCGCTGCGGACATCGACAGGCGGGGAGCTGTTTTTT
CDR3 protein: CATSALRTSTGGELFF

D gene: TRBD1
V gene: TRBV20-1
J gene: TRBJ2-3
clone size: few
CDR3 DNA: TGCAGTGCTACCCGGGACAGGGGTATGACAGATACGCAGTATTTT
CDR3 protein: CSATRDRGMTDTQYF

D gene: TRBD1
V gene: TRBV6-1
J gene: TRBJ2-5
clone size: NA
CDR3 DNA: TGTGCCAGCAGGACAGGGGGGGGAGAGACCCAGTACTTC
CDR3 protein: CASRTGGGETQYF

D gene: NA
V gene: TRBV6-1
J gene: TRBJ2-7
clone size: NA
CDR3 DNA: TGTGCCAGCAGTCCCCGACCGGGGCGGGAGCAGTACTTC
CDR3 protein: CASSPRPGREQYF

D gene: TRBD1
V gene: TRBV28
J gene: TRBJ1-4
clone size: NA
CDR3 DNA: TGTGCCAGCACCTCCCAGACAGGGGGAGGTGAAAAACTGTTTTTT
CDR3 protein: CASTSQTGGGEKLFF

D gene: NA
V gene: TRBV19
J gene: TRBJ1-5
clone size: NA
CDR3 DNA: TGTCCCAGTAGTATAGATCTTCGGCGACCCCAGCATTTT
CDR3 protein: CPSSIDLRRPQHF

D gene: TRBD2
V gene: TRBV10-3
J gene: TRBJ2-3
clone size: NA
CDR3 DNA: TGTGCCATCAGTTACCGGATAGCGGGATCGGGATACACAGATACGCAGTATTTT
CDR3 protein: CAISYRIAGSGYTDTQYF

D gene: NA
V gene: TRBV6-1
J gene: TRBJ2-2
clone size: few
CDR3 DNA: TGTGCCACGCGGACATTCACCGGGGAGCTGTTTTTT
CDR3 protein: CATRTFTGELFF

D gene: TRBD1
V gene: TRBV28
J gene: TRBJ1-2
clone size: NA
CDR3 DNA: TGTGCCAGCAGTGGGACGGACAGGAGTAACTATGGCTACACCTTC
CDR3 protein: CASSGTDRSNYGYTF

D gene: TRBD2
V gene: TRBV20-1
J gene: TRBJ2-1
clone size: few
CDR3 DNA: TGCAGTGCTAGAGGGACTAGCGGGAGAGGGTACTACAATGAGCAGTTCTTC
CDR3 protein: CSARGTSGRGYYNEQFF

D gene: NA
V gene: TRBV20-1
J gene: TRBJ1-2
clone size: few
CDR3 DNA: TGCAGTGCTAGAGATTGGAACTATGGCTACACCTTC
CDR3 protein: CSARDWNYGYTF

D gene: TRBD2
V gene: TRBV12-3/TRBV12-4
J gene: TRBJ2-1
clone size: NA
CDR3 DNA: TGTGCCAGCAGTTTTACTAGCGAAGGTGAGCAGTTCTTC
CDR3 protein: CASSFTSEGEQFF

D gene: NA
V gene: TRBV9
J gene: TRBJ1-1
clone size: NA
CDR3 DNA: TGTGCCAGCAGCGTTCTTACAGGGACGAACACTGAAGCTTTCTTT
CDR3 protein: CASSVLTGTNTEAFF